These 3 T cell receptor beta chains were sequenced from one sample in a study of blood T cell repertoires in COVID-19. The method was immunoSEQ multiplex PCR; TCRdb's version includes in-frame clones alone and lacks a portion of them. The sample has more than 450,000 clones, approximately 90% seen once; the top ten hold about 0.65%. The source material was PBMCs or T cells enriched from blood (not recorded which). The receptor source for this set is a woman under 30 who had recovered from COVID-19.

V and J are TRBV7-3 and TRBJ1-1; 7 bases are a match to TRBD1. CDR1 SGHTA and CDR2 FQGTGA come from the germline V gene. The CDR3 is made up of 15 amino acids. After removal of 4 bases from V and 5 bases from J, the junction contained 10 bases not matched to a gene. The CDR3 loop reads CASSSIPGGWTEAFF. The CDR3 nucleotides are TGTGCCAGCAGCTCCATTCCAGGGGGGTGGACTGAAGCTTTCTTT.

The chain carries TRBV5-1 and TRBJ1-2; tentative D call: TRBD1 (5 bases). Trimming removed 3 bases from V and 2 bases from J, with 29 bases in between. The germline CDR1 and CDR2 sequences are SGHRS and YFSETQ. The CDR3 sequence is 20 residues long. The CDR3 reads CASSSLQGGRGFQENYGYTF. The DNA for the CDR3 is TGCGCCAGCAGCTCACTCCAGGGAGGGAGGGGTTTTCAGGAAAACTATGGCTACACCTTC.

The rearrangement joins TRBV7-2 to TRBJ2-3; 13 bases fit TRBD2. V shed 5 bases and J 6 bases; nucleotides not matched to a gene: 5. In germline, CDR1 is SGHTA, CDR2 FQGNSA. The length of the CDR3 is 15 residues. CDR3 sequence (DNA): TGTGCCAGCAGCACCTCACTAGCGGGGGGGGATACGCAGTATTTT. Protein sequence: CASSTSLAGGDTQYF.